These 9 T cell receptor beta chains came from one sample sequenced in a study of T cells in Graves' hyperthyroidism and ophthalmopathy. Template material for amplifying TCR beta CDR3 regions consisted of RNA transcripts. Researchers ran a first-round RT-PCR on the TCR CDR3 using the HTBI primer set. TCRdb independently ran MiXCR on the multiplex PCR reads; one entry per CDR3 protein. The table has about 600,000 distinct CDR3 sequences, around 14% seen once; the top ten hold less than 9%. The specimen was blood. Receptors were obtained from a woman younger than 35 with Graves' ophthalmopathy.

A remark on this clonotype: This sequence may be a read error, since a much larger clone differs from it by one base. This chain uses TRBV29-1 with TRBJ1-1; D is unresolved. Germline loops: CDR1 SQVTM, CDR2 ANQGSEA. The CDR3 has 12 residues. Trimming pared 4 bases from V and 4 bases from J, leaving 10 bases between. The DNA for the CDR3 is TGCAGCGTTGGTCAGTCGGGCACTGAAGCTTTCTTT. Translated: CSVGQSGTEAFF.

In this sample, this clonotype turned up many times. In DNA form, the CDR3 reads TGCGCCAGCAGCCCCCGCCCCAGGGGGGCCCACACTGAAGCTTTCTTT. Amino acid sequence: CASSPRPRGAHTEAFF. This chain joins TRBV5-1 and TRBJ1-1; 7 nucleotides align to TRBD1. The germline CDR1 and CDR2 sequences are SGHRS and YFSETQ. The CDR3 is 16 residues long. Losses at the gene ends were 4 bases for V and 3 bases for J; bases not matched to a gene: 12.

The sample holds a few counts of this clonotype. The CDR3 coding sequence is TGTGCCAGCAGTTCTTATAAGACTGAAGCTTTCTTT. It translates to CASSSYKTEAFF. The rearrangement joins TRBV6-1 to TRBJ1-1; D unresolved. Deletions cut 5 bases from V and 5 bases from J, with 9 bases between. CDR3 length: 12 residues. Per germline, CDR1 MNHNS and CDR2 SASEGT.

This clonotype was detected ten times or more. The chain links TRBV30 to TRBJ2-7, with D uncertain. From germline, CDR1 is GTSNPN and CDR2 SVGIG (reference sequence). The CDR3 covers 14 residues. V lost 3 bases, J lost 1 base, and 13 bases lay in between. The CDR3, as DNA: TGTGCCTGGAGCCTCCTGAACAATTCCTACGAGCAGTACTTC. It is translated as CAWSLLNNSYEQYF.

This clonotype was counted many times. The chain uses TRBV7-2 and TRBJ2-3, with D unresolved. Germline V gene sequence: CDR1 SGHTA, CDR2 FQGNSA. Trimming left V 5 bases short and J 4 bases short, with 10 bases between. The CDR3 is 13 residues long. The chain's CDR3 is CASSLSVADTQYF. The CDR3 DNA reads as TGTGCCAGCAGCCTATCGGTGGCAGATACGCAGTATTTT. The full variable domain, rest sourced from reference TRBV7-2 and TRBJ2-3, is GAGVSQSPSNKVTEKGKDVELRCDPISGHTALYWYRQSLGQGLEFLIYFQGNSAPDKSGLPSDRFSAERTGGSVSTLTIQRTQQEDSAVYLCASSLSVADTQYFGPGTRLTVL.

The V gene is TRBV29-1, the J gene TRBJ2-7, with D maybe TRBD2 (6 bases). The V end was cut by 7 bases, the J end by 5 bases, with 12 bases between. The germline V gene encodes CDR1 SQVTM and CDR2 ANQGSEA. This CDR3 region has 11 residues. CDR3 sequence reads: CSAQGGHEQYF. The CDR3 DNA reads TGCAGCGCCCAGGGAGGCCACGAGCAGTACTTC.

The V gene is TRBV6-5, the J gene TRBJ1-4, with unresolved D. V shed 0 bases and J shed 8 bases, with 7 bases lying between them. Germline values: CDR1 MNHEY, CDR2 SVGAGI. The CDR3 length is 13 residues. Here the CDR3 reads CASSYSPTEKLFF. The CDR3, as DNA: TGTGCCAGCAGTTACTCCCCGACGGAAAAACTGTTTTTT.

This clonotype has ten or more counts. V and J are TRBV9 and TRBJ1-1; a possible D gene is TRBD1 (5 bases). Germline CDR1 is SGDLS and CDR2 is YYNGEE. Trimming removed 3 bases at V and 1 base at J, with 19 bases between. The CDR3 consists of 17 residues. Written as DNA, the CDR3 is TGTGCCAGCAGCGAGACCCCGCTGGGGCAGGGGAACACTGAAGCTTTCTTT. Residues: CASSETPLGQGNTEAFF.

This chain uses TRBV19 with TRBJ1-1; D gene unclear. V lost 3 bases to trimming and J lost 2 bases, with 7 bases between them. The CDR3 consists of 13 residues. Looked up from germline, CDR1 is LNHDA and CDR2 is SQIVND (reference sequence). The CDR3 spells CASSIRINTEAFF. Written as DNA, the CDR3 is TGTGCCAGTAGTATTCGGATAAACACTGAAGCTTTCTTT.